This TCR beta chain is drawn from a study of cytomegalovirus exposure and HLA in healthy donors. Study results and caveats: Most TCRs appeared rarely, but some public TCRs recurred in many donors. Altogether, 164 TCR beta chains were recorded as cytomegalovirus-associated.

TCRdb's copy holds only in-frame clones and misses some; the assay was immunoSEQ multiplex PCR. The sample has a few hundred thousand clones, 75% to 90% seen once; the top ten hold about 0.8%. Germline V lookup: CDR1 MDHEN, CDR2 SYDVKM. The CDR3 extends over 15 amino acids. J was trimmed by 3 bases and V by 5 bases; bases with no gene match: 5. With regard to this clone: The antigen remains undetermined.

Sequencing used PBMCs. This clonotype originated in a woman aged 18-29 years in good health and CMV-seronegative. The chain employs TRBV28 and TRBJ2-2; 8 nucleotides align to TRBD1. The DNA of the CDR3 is TGTGCCAGCAGTCCTGAGACAGGGGACACCGGGGAGCTGTTTTTT. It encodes CASSPETGDTGELFF.